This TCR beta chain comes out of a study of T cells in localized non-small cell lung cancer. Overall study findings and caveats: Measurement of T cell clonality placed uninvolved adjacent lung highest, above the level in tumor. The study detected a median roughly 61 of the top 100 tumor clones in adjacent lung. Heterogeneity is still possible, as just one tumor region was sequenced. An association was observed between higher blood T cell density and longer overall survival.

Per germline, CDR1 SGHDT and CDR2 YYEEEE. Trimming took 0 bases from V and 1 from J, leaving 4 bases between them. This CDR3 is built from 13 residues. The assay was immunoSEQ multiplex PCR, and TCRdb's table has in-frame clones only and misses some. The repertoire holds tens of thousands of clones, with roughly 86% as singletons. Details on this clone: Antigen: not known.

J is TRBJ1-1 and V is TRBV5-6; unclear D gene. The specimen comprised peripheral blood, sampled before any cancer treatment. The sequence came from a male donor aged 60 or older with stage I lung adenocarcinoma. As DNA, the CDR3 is TGTGCCAGCAGCTTGGTGTCGAACACTGAAGCTTTCTTT. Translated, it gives CASSLVSNTEAFF.